The 6 T cell receptor beta chains listed next were all sequenced from one sample in a study of early T cells in non-severe SARS-CoV-2 infection (dated by TCRdb to 2020 to 2022). The receptor library was made with 5' RACE. TCRdb shows the sequencer as NextSeq 500. The public reads were reanalyzed by TCRdb: fastp trimming at Q25, MiXCR alignment, in-frame beta chains only. Identical CDR3 protein sequences are pooled into one entry, listed with their most common genes and DNA. The sample yields tens of thousands of distinct CDR3 sequences; more than 5.5% were counted once. Clones ranked in the top ten supply about 7% of the sample. The source material was whole blood, sampled at baseline. All receptors derive from an adult who was a healthcare worker with PCR-confirmed SARS-CoV-2 infection or an uninfected control (not recorded which).

V and J are TRBV29-1 and TRBJ1-1; D perhaps matches TRBD1 (6 bases). This CDR3 has 10 residues. Germline-derived CDR1 and CDR2 are SQVTM and ANQGSEA. V gave up 6 bases and J gave up 11 bases, with 13 bases separating them. CDR3 coding DNA: TGCAGCGTCACCGGGACAAGGGCTTTCTTT. Translation: CSVTGTRAFF.

V gene TRBV5-4 combines with J gene TRBJ2-2; the D gene is possibly TRBD2 (6 bases). Germline CDR1 SGHNT, CDR2 YYREEE (reference sequence). Deletions cut 0 bases from V and 2 bases from J, with 14 bases between. The CDR3 is made up of 17 amino acids. CDR3 in DNA: TGTGCCAGCAGCTTGGCCCGGGGACTCGCTAACACCGGGGAGCTGTTTTTT. Its translation is CASSLARGLANTGELFF.

This clonotype was recorded many times. The CDR3: CASSYQATGAGEQYF. The CDR3 region has the DNA TGTGCCAGCAGTTATCAAGCGACAGGGGCGGGGGAGCAGTACTTC. This chain joins TRBV6-5 and TRBJ2-7, with 8 bases matching TRBD1. The CDR3 has 15 amino acids. In germline, CDR1 is MNHEY, CDR2 SVGAGI. With V trimmed by 3 bases and J by 7 bases, 11 bases remained unmatched.

This clonotype was observed at least ten times. This chain links TRBV5-4 with TRBJ1-2, with 8 positions matching TRBD1. The junction had 4 bases not matched to a gene; V was cut back by 1 base and J by 8 bases. Germline V lookup: CDR1 SGHNT, CDR2 YYREEE (reference sequence). CDR3 length: 13 residues. For the CDR3, the DNA is TGTGCCAGCAGCTTGCAGGGGGCGGAGGGCTACACCTTC. It is translated as CASSLQGAEGYTF.

This rearrangement joins TRBV6-2 or TRBV6-3 to TRBJ2-1; D might be TRBD2 (5 bases). Looked up from germline, CDR1 is MNHEY and CDR2 is SVGEGT. The CDR3 runs 14 residues. Trimming removed 2 bases from V and 3 bases from J, with 8 bases in between. The CDR3: CASSYLRDYNEQFF. CDR3 DNA: TGTGCCAGCAGTTACCTCCGGGACTACAATGAGCAGTTCTTC.

V usage is TRBV29-1 and J usage is TRBJ1-4, with D perhaps TRBD1 (5 bases). This CDR3 is 12 amino acids long. The V gene lost 6 bases and the J gene lost 5 bases, with 10 bases spanning the gap. Per the germline V gene, CDR1 is SQVTM and CDR2 is ANQGSEA. The CDR3 region has the DNA TGCAGCGTAACAGGACCGAATGAAAAACTGTTTTTT. It translates to CSVTGPNEKLFF.